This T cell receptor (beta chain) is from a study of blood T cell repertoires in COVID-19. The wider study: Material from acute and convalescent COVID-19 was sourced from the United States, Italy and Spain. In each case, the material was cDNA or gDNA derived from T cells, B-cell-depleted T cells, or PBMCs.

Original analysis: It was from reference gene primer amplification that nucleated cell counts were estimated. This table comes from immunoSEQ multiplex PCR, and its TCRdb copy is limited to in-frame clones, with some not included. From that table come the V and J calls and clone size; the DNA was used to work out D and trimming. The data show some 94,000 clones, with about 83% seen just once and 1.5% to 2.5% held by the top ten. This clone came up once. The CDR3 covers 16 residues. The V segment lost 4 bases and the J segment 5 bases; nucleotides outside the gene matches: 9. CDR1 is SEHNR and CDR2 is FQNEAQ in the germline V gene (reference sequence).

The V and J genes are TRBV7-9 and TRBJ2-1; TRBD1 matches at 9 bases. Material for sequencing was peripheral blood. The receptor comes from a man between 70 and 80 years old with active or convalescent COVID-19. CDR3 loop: CASSSFETGGNNEQFF. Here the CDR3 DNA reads TGTGCCAGCAGCTCGTTTGAGACAGGGGGGAACAATGAGCAGTTCTTC.